A few counts support the clone carrying this TCR beta chain. Its target is not known. These data are taken from a study of beta chain features in type 1 diabetes. The study, taken as a whole, reports: Shorter templates might be favored by PCR, equally in patients and controls. Among all four CD4+ subsets, Type 1 diabetes patients had TCRB CDR3s that were moderately but significantly shorter.

Isolated RNA was reverse transcribed in full, so expressed TCRB transcripts were sequenced. Only in-frame clones appear in the TCRdb table, and some are missing; sequencing was by immunoSEQ multiplex PCR. The sample carries 550,000 to 850,000 clones, under 15% recorded once. Sequencing input: naive CD4+ T cells from blood. This TCR came from a man aged 18 to 29 with type 1 diabetes.

CDR3 loop: CASRRGLADEQFF. As DNA, the CDR3 is TGTGCCAGCAGGAGGGGGCTTGCGGATGAGCAGTTCTTC. V usage is TRBV5-4 and J usage is TRBJ2-1; 7 nucleotides line up with TRBD1. Trimming removed 5 bases from V and 8 bases from J; junction bases left unmatched: 7. This CDR3 has 13 amino acids. CDR1 and CDR2 from the germline V gene are SGHNT and YYREEE (reference sequence).